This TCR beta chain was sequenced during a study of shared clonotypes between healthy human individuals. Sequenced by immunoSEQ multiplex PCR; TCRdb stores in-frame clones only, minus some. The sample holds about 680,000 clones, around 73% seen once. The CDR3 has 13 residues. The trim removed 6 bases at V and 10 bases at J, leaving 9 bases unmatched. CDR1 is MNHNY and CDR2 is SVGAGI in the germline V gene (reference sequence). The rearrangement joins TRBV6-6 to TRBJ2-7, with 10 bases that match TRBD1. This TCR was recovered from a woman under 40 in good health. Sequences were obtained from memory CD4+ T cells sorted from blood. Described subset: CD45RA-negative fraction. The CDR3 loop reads CASSPGTGAYQYF. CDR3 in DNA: TGTGCCAGCAGCCCCGGGACAGGGGCTTACCAGTACTTC.